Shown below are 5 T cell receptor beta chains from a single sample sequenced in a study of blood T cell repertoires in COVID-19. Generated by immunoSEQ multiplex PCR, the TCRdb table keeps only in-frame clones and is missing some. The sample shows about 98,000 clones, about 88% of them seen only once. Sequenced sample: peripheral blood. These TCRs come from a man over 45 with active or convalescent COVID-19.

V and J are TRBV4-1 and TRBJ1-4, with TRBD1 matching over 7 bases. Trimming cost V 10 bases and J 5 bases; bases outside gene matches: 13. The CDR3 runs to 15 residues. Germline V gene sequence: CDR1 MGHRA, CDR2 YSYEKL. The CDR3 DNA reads TGCGCCACCTCATTACCGGGACAGAGAAATGAAAAACTGTTTTTT. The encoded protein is CATSLPGQRNEKLFF.

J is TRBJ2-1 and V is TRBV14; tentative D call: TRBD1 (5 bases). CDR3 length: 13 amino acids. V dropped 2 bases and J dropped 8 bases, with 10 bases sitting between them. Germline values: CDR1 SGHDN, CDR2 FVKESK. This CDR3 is CASSQTTDYEQFF. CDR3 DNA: TGTGCCAGCAGCCAAACGACAGACTATGAGCAGTTCTTC. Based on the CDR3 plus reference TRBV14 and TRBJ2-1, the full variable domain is EAGVTQFPSHSVIEKGQTVTLRCDPISGHDNLYWYRRVMGKEIKFLLHFVKESKQDESGMPNNRFLAERTGGTYSTLKVQPAELEDSGVYFCASSQTTDYEQFFGPGTRLTVL.

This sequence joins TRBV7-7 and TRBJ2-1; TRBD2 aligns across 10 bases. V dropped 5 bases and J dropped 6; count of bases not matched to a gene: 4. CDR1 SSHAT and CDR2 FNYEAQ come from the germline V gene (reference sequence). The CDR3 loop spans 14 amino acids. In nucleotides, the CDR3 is TGTGCCAGCAGCCAAAGCGGGGGGGTCAATGAGCAGTTCTTC. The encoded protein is CASSQSGGVNEQFF.

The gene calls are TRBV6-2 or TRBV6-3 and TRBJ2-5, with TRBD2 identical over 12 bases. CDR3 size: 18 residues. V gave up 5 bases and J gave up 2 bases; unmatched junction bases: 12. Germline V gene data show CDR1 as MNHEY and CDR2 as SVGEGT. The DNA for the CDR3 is TGTGCCAGCAGTGCTACTAGCGGGGGGCCAGGAATACAAGAGACCCAGTACTTC. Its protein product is CASSATSGGPGIQETQYF.

The CDR3 DNA sequence: TGTGCCAGTAGTATAGCGACTAACCAAGAGACCCAGTACTTC. Residues: CASSIATNQETQYF. The chain is built from TRBV19 and TRBJ2-5; D may be TRBD2 (5 bases). The CDR3 extends over 14 amino acids. With 1 base removed from V and 0 bases from J, the gap between germline ends came to 6 bases. Germline loops: CDR1 LNHDA, CDR2 SQIVND (reference sequence).